A few counts support the clone carrying this T cell receptor (beta chain). Its cognate antigen is unknown. The data derive from a study of blood T cells in healthy people across ages. Study outcomes and limitations: Compared with aged donors, long-lived donors showed fewer expanded clones, suggesting selection.

The sample providers were healthy Caucasian people from Russia, aged roughly 6 to 90. For every donor, a draw yielded around 10 milliliters of peripheral blood. The authors ran a second PCR of about 6 to 11 cycles using a sample-barcoded 5' primer and a J-beta primer mix. TCRdb reanalysed the 5' RACE reads using MiXCR and keeps one entry per CDR3 protein. The sample records around 1.5 million distinct CDR3 sequences, approximately 63% being singletons. CDR3 length: 17 residues. The germline CDR1 and CDR2 sequences are MDHEN and SYDVKM. The sequence was obtained from a man between 18 and 29 years old in good health. The rearrangement joins TRBV28 to TRBJ2-5; possibly TRBD1 for D (6 bases). The tail of the sequence fits TRBJ2-7 better, so the J call may be wrong. The sample taken for sequencing was blood. DNA for the CDR3: TGTGCCAGCAGTTTCAGGGGAACCAGAGTGGGGTTCTACGAGCAGTACTTC. Its protein is CASSFRGTRVGFYEQYF.